Following are 9 T cell receptor beta chains from one sample sequenced in a study of cytomegalovirus exposure and HLA in healthy donors. Primers included in the PCR were 60 Vbeta and 13 Jbeta primers. This table comes from immunoSEQ multiplex PCR, and its TCRdb copy is limited to in-frame clones, with some not included. The sample carries fewer than 120,000 clones, 75% to 90% recorded once. The sample was PBMCs. The source of these receptors is a man aged 40-55 years in good health and CMV-seronegative.

This clone was observed a handful of times. The J gene is TRBJ2-3, the V gene TRBV5-4; D perhaps matches TRBD2 (5 bases). The CDR3 runs to 14 residues. CDR1 is SGHNT, CDR2 YYREEE, per germline (reference sequence). V was pared by 5 bases and J by 2 bases, with 12 bases between. The CDR3 reads CASRRAGATDTQYF. The CDR3 DNA is TGTGCCAGCAGAAGGGCGGGTGCCACAGATACGCAGTATTTT. The entire variable domain, with the rest obtained from reference TRBV5-4 and TRBJ2-3, is as follows: ETGVTQSPTHLIKTRGQQVTLRCSSQSGHNTVSWYQQALGQGPQFIFQYYREEENGRGNFPPRFSGLQFPNYSSELNVNALELDDSALYLCASRRAGATDTQYFGPGTRLTVL.

V gene TRBV28 combines with J gene TRBJ2-3; TRBD2 matches 7 bases. This CDR3 region has 16 residues. V shed 5 bases and J 0 bases; nucleotides not matched to a gene: 8. The germline gives CDR1 MDHEN, CDR2 SYDVKM. The CDR3 sequence: CASSRRRGGSTDTQYF. CDR3 DNA: TGTGCCAGCAGTCGACGGCGCGGGGGAAGCACAGATACGCAGTATTTT.

The chain has TRBV7-9 and TRBJ1-2, with 9 bases lining up with TRBD1. Trimming at V came to 3 bases and at J to 7 bases, leaving 3 bases not matched to a gene. This CDR3 contains 13 residues. Germline V gives CDR1 SEHNR, CDR2 FQNEAQ (reference sequence). The CDR3 loop is CASSFGQGFGYTF. CDR3 sequence (DNA): TGTGCCAGCAGCTTCGGACAGGGGTTTGGCTACACCTTC. The full variable domain, its missing parts supplied by reference TRBV7-9 and TRBJ1-2, is DTGVSQNPRHKITKRGQNVTFRCDPISEHNRLYWYRQTLGQGPEFLTYFQNEAQLEKSRLLSDRFSAERPKGSFSTLEIQRTEQGDSAMYLCASSFGQGFGYTFGSGTRLTVV.

The chain uses TRBV7-2 and TRBJ1-2, with D unclear. Trimming removed 1 base from V and 4 bases from J, with 10 bases in between. The CDR3 totals 14 residues. Germline V gene data show CDR1 as SGHTA and CDR2 as FQGNSA. CDR3 DNA sequence: TGTGCCAGCAGCTTAGAATGGGGAGGCTATGGCTACACCTTC. Translated: CASSLEWGGYGYTF.

This clone has more than one count but fewer than ten. This chain uses TRBV6-4 with TRBJ1-2, with D possibly TRBD1 on 5 matching bases. The CDR3 has 14 amino acids. Trimming cost V 6 bases and J 4 bases, with 15 bases left between them. Germline values: CDR1 MRHNA, CDR2 SNTAGT. The CDR3 bases are TGTGCCAGCAGATTAGGGCCCGGGGGCTATGGCTACACCTTC. Protein: CASRLGPGGYGYTF.

The V and J genes are TRBV28 and TRBJ1-4; 8 bases are shared with TRBD1. The germline V gene encodes CDR1 MDHEN and CDR2 SYDVKM. CDR3 length equals 12 residues. J gave up 8 bases and V 8 bases, and 4 bases lay outside the gene matches. In nucleotides, the CDR3 is TGTGCCAGCGGACAGGGAGAGGAAAAACTGTTTTTT. It encodes CASGQGEEKLFF.

This clone has a single count. V and J are TRBV9 and TRBJ2-1; TRBD1 matches at 9 bases. CDR1 and CDR2 from the germline V gene are SGDLS and YYNGEE. The V and J ends lost 4 bases and 2 bases, in that order; junction bases with no gene match: 4. The CDR3 is made up of 15 amino acids. The DNA of the CDR3 is TGTGCCAGCAGCAGGACAGGGGATCCCTACAATGAGCAGTTCTTC. Translating gives CASSRTGDPYNEQFF.

The V call is TRBV25-1, the J call TRBJ1-1; no reliable D call. The CDR3 has 13 amino acids. Germline V CDR1 and CDR2: MGHDK, SYGVNS. The V end lost 1 base, the J end lost 8 bases, and 11 bases lay between the germline ends. In nucleotides, the CDR3 is TGTGCCAGCAGTGAATTGGTCCCCGGGGAAGCTTTCTTT. Encoded protein: CASSELVPGEAFF.

The V gene is TRBV5-4, the J gene TRBJ1-1, with D possibly TRBD1 on 6 matching bases. The germline gives CDR1 SGHNT, CDR2 YYREEE (reference sequence). This CDR3 region has 15 residues. V lost 4 bases to trimming and J lost 0 bases, with 13 bases between them. The CDR3: CASSRGREVNTEAFF. In DNA form, the CDR3 reads TGTGCCAGCAGCAGGGGGAGGGAGGTGAACACTGAAGCTTTCTTT.